This T cell receptor beta chain was obtained from a study of cytomegalovirus exposure and HLA in healthy donors (dated by TCRdb to between 2016 and 2019). The study in broad terms: The 670 or so repertoires of the first cohort and the 120 validation repertoires were produced on the same platform, according to a later analysis. The aim of the study was to test whether cataloging public T cell receptors could identify signatures of past pathogen exposure. Along with the roughly 700-subject first cohort, a separate validation cohort of 120 different subjects was used. To predict cytomegalovirus infection status, the study brought together high-throughput TCR immunosequencing, statistical association of individual TCRs with disease status, and machine learning. Summary of the overall study and its limitations: The classifier was reported to diagnose cytomegalovirus status with high specificity and sensitivity in both the original cohort and the validation cohort. In vitro tests confirmed that a few of the cytomegalovirus-associated TCR beta chains recognize cytomegalovirus antigens. A later analysis found that TCRs clustered in the first cohort also tended to co-occur in the 100 to 150 validation repertoires, with 94% of cluster scores above 0. The study listed 150 to 200 TCR beta chains as associated with cytomegalovirus. The authors suggested that the approach could potentially be extended to other disease states and immunological phenotypes. Most TCR sequences were observed very rarely across donors, whereas some public TCRs were present in many individuals. The validation cohort had no HLA typing available for a later analysis, so co-occurrence within that cohort was assessed over all 120 or so repertoires.

The library was generated by the immunoSEQ multiplex PCR assay. For the original study's pipeline: A statistical classification framework was built to diagnose cytomegalovirus status from the catalog of TCR beta chain sequences. TCRdb took over this immuneACCESS table, retaining in-frame rearrangements with V and J assigned. Such tables are incomplete; in checked studies, under half of the missing clones stem from an unresolved V gene, and the remainder is unexplained. V and J calls and clone size are as listed in that table; D and trimming were resolved from the DNA. The sample table contains 150,000 to 200,000 clones; only one count was recorded for around 80% of them. The top ten clones comprise around 1.3% of the sample. For this clone: Its target antigen remains unknown. No base qualities exist here, and no much larger clone lies one base off it.

The CDR3, from cysteine to phenylalanine, totals 15 residues. Only the CDR3 portion is preserved as DNA: 45 bases, with reading frame beginning at the first base. Germline trimming amounts to 0 bases on V and 2 bases on J, with 5 as the count of junction bases outside the gene matches. CDR1 and CDR2, looked up from the germline V gene, are SGHRS and YFSETQ. The donors were included in the validation cohort of roughly 120 subjects, a group kept apart from the roughly 730-subject first cohort. Sequencing was carried out using PBMCs. Recombination connected TRBV5-1 to TRBJ2-7; 7 of the junction bases match TRBD1. The origin of this receptor is a young woman in good health and CMV-seronegative. The DNA sequence reads TGCGCCAGCAGCTTGGTACCTGGGACAGCCTACGAGCAGTACTTC. This codes for CASSLVPGTAYEQYF.